This T cell receptor (beta chain) was profiled in a study of blood T cell repertoires in COVID-19. Per germline, CDR1 MGHDK and CDR2 SYGVNS. Trimming stripped 5 bases from V and 1 base from J, with 11 bases between. CDR3 length: 15 residues. The method was immunoSEQ multiplex PCR; TCRdb's version includes in-frame clones alone and lacks a portion of them. The top ten clones hold approximately 2% of a sample with a few hundred thousand clones, 88% of them seen once. The participants were between roughly 18 and 100 years old and came from under 25 US areas. Participant reports of clinical history set cohort assignment.

The receptor comes from a woman aged 40 to 50 who had recovered from COVID-19. Sequenced input: PBMCs or T cells enriched from blood (not recorded which). The chain recombines TRBV25-1 with TRBJ2-2; weak D call: TRBD1 (6 bases). The CDR3 DNA reads as TGTGCCAGCAGTTACGGACAGAGGAACACCGGGGAGCTGTTTTTT. Amino acids: CASSYGQRNTGELFF.